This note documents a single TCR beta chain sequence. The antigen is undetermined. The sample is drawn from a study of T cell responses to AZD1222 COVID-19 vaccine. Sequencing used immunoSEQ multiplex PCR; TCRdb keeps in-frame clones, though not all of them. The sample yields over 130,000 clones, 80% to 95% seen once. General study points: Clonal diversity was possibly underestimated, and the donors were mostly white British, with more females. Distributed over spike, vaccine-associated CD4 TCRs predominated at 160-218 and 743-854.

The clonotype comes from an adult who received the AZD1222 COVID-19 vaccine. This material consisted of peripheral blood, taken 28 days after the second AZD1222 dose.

CDR3 sequence (DNA): TGTGCCAGCAGCTTGTTGGCTGGTTTTCCCTACAATGAGCAGTTCTTC. Translated, it gives CASSLLAGFPYNEQFF. This chain links TRBV5-8 with TRBJ2-1; D is uncertain. V was pared by 1 base and J by 2 bases, with 13 bases between. This CDR3 is built from 16 residues. Germline CDR1 SGHTS, CDR2 YDEGEE.